These 29 T cell receptor beta chains share one sample of origin, sequenced in a study of shared clonotypes between healthy human individuals. Repertoires were generated with immunoSEQ multiplex PCR, while TCRdb's copy carries only in-frame clones and drops some. The table records some 87,000 clones, approximately 63% of them present only once. The specimen sequenced was memory CD8+ T cells sorted from blood. Subset denoted: CD45RO+ cells pooled with CCR7-negative TemRA cells. The receptors shown here come from a man aged 25 to 45 in good health.

This clone was seen a handful of times. The chain is built from TRBV10-1 and TRBJ2-2, with no clear D. Germline V gene data show CDR1 as WNHNN and CDR2 as SYGVQD (reference sequence). V lost 3 bases, J lost 3 bases, and 5 bases lay in between. This CDR3 has 13 residues. As DNA, the CDR3 is TGCGCCAGCAGTGACAGATACACCGGGGAGCTGTTTTTT. Residues: CASSDRYTGELFF.

This clone was seen a handful of times. This CDR3 reads CASSVGSDTGELFF. DNA of the CDR3: TGTGCCAGCAGCGTAGGGTCGGACACCGGGGAGCTGTTTTTT. The genes are TRBV9 and TRBJ2-2; no definite D call. The ends were cut back, 0 bases at V and 3 bases at J, with 6 bases in the middle. The CDR3 length is 14 residues. Germline V CDR1 and CDR2: SGDLS, YYNGEE.

The J gene is TRBJ2-7, the V gene TRBV1; the table's D call TRBD2 went unverified against the DNA. TRBV1 is deemed a pseudogene. The CDR3 runs to 16 residues. The CDR3 nucleotides are TGCACCAGCAGCCAACCAACTAGCGGGCGCTCCTACGAGCAGTACTTC. Encoded protein: CTSSQPTSGRSYEQYF.

This clone was detected a few times. The V and J genes are TRBV7-8 and TRBJ1-5; D unclear. The V and J ends lost 1 base and 4 bases respectively, with 8 bases between them. The CDR3 contains 14 residues. CDR1 is SGHVS, CDR2 FQNEAQ, per germline. CDR3 in amino acids: CASSLEASNQPQHF. The CDR3 DNA follows: TGTGCCAGCAGCTTAGAAGCTAGTAATCAGCCCCAGCATTTT. Drawing the rest from reference TRBV7-8 and TRBJ1-5, the complete variable domain is GAGVSQSPRYKVAKRGQDVALRCDPISGHVSLFWYQQALGQGPEFLTYFQNEAQLDKSGLPSDRFFAERPEGSVSTLKIQRTQQEDSAVYLCASSLEASNQPQHFGDGTRLSIL.

Remarks on this clone: The sample has other DNA sequences that encode this CDR3 too. The V gene is TRBV28, the J gene TRBJ2-7, with a weak D call TRBD2 (5 bases). Germline V gives CDR1 MDHEN, CDR2 SYDVKM. The CDR3 length is 12 residues. The germline V and J ends were trimmed by 6 bases and 2 bases, with 8 bases remaining between them. CDR3 residues: CASSPTTYEQYF. Written as DNA, the CDR3 is TGTGCCAGCAGCCCGACTACCTACGAGCAGTACTTC.

CDR3 loop: CASSGTGGGAYNEQFF. The CDR3 nucleotides are TGCGCCAGCAGTGGGACGGGAGGGGGTGCCTACAATGAGCAGTTCTTC. The chain uses TRBV10-2 and TRBJ2-1; TRBD2 aligns across 8 bases. Losses at the gene ends were 4 bases for V and 2 bases for J; bases not matched to a gene: 7. This CDR3 is built from 16 residues. Looked up from germline, CDR1 is WSHSY and CDR2 is SAAADI.

The chain has TRBV7-9 and TRBJ2-1, with 10 bases that match TRBD2. The CDR3 totals 16 residues. Germline V gene data show CDR1 as SEHNR and CDR2 as FQNEAQ (reference sequence). Trimming removed 6 bases from V and 2 bases from J; junction bases left unmatched: 7. The DNA of the CDR3 is TGTGCCAGCAGGGATCCGACTAGCGGGCCCTACAATGAGCAGTTCTTC. It translates to CASRDPTSGPYNEQFF. Looking up the rest from reference TRBV7-9 and TRBJ2-1 gives the full variable domain: DTGVSQNPRHKITKRGQNVTFRCDPISEHNRLYWYRQTLGQGPEFLTYFQNEAQLEKSRLLSDRFSAERPKGSFSTLEIQRTEQGDSAMYLCASRDPTSGPYNEQFFGPGTRLTVL.

Worth noting for this clone: In the same sample, other DNA sequences code for this CDR3. The rearrangement uses TRBV27 and TRBJ2-5; D gene unclear. Germline lookup yields CDR1 MNHEY and CDR2 SMNVEV (reference sequence). This CDR3 is built from 11 residues. V was cut by 2 bases and J by 5 bases, with 3 bases left in between. For the CDR3, the DNA is TGTGCCAGCAGTTTAGGGGAGACCCAGTACTTC. Translated, it gives CASSLGETQYF.

V usage is TRBV7-2 and J usage is TRBJ1-2, with 8 nucleotides matching TRBD1. This CDR3 has 15 amino acids. Germline V gene sequence: CDR1 SGHTA, CDR2 FQGNSA. V was pared by 4 bases and J by 6 bases, with 10 bases of the junction left unmatched. For the CDR3, the DNA is TGTGCCAGCAGCTCGTTTGGGACAGGTGCCGATGGCTACACCTTC. This codes for CASSSFGTGADGYTF.

This rearrangement joins TRBV2 to TRBJ2-5; TRBD2 agrees at 8 bases. V was pared by 4 bases and J by 7 bases, with 14 bases of the junction left unmatched. Germline CDR1 reads SNHLY; CDR2 reads FYNNEI. The CDR3 sequence is 16 residues long. The CDR3 coding sequence is TGTGCCAGCAGTGTAGGTAGCGGGAACGTCGGGGGGACCCAGTACTTC. Residues: CASSVGSGNVGGTQYF.

The chain uses TRBV18 and TRBJ2-7; 13 nucleotides agree with TRBD2. J was trimmed by 3 bases and V by 3 bases; bases with no gene match: 5. The CDR3 covers 16 residues. Per germline, CDR1 KGHSH and CDR2 LQKENI. CDR3 nucleotide sequence: TGTGCCAGCTCACCGGCCGGGACTAGCGGGATCTACGAGCAGTACTTC. This gives the protein CASSPAGTSGIYEQYF.

The chain combines TRBV12-2 with TRBJ1-4; TRBD1 was called by the table and not checked on the DNA. TRBV12-2 is designated a pseudogene. This CDR3 is 15 amino acids long. CDR3: CASRSGQGAREKLFF. The DNA for the CDR3 is TGTGCAAGTCGCTCGGGACAGGGGGCGCGGGAAAAACTGTTTTTT.

In DNA form, the CDR3 reads TGTGCCAGCAGTGGGGTCAACAAAAACATTCAGTACTTC. It yields the protein CASSGVNKNIQYF. The chain employs TRBV9 and TRBJ2-4, with no clear D. The CDR3 is 13 amino acids. Germline V CDR1 and CDR2: SGDLS, YYNGEE. The V and J ends lost 5 bases and 3 bases respectively, with 9 bases between them.

The V and J genes are TRBV6-5 and TRBJ2-7, with D perhaps TRBD2 (5 bases). V lost 4 bases and J lost 4, with 20 bases in between. Germline lookup yields CDR1 MNHEY and CDR2 SVGAGI. The CDR3 contains 16 residues. The CDR3 protein is CASSSPGIRNRYEQYF. The CDR3 DNA reads TGTGCCAGCAGTTCGCCGGGAATCCGAAACCGATACGAGCAGTACTTC.

This clone was seen more than once but under ten times. The chain recombines TRBV7-9 with TRBJ2-7; maybe TRBD2 (7 bases). CDR3 length: 15 amino acids. Germline V gene lookup returns CDR1 SEHNR and CDR2 FQNEAQ (reference sequence). Trimming left V 7 bases short and J 2 bases short, with 18 bases between. The CDR3 coding sequence is TGTGCCAGCAATGGGGGGGCTAGCGGAACCTACGAGCAGTACTTC. Its protein product is CASNGGASGTYEQYF.

Here the CDR3 DNA reads TGTGCCAGCAGCTACGCTAGCGGGGGGAACACCGGGGAGCTGTTTTTT. Its protein product is CASSYASGGNTGELFF. This chain joins TRBV28 and TRBJ2-2, with 10 bases that match TRBD2. V lost 6 bases, J lost 1 base, and 5 bases stayed unmatched. CDR1 and CDR2 from the germline V gene are MDHEN and SYDVKM. The CDR3 extends over 16 amino acids.

The chain recombines TRBV6-1 with TRBJ2-6, with no clear D. V lost 2 bases and J 2 bases, leaving 10 bases between the germline ends. The CDR3 length is 16 residues. From germline, CDR1 is MNHNS and CDR2 SASEGT. The CDR3 DNA follows: TGTGCCAGCAGTGAATCAGGTGGGACTGGGGCCAACGTCCTGACTTTC. It encodes CASSESGGTGANVLTF.

The chain combines TRBV7-6 with TRBJ2-2; TRBD1 matches 8 bases. The germline CDR1 and CDR2 sequences are SGHVS and FNYEAQ. CDR3 length: 16 amino acids. V shed 2 bases and J 4 bases; nucleotides not matched to a gene: 6. CDR3 coding DNA: TGTGCCAGCAGCTTAACAGGGGGTCGGAGCACCGGGGAGCTGTTTTTT. Translating it yields CASSLTGGRSTGELFF.

At least ten counts were recorded for this clone. V and J are TRBV19 and TRBJ2-7; D gene ambiguous. Trimming took off 4 bases at V and 4 bases at J, with 14 bases between the two ends. The CDR3 sequence is 14 residues long. Germline CDR1 LNHDA, CDR2 SQIVND (reference sequence). The CDR3 bases are TGTGCCAGTAGTACTCGTTACCCGTGGTACGAGCAGTACTTC. Translating it yields CASSTRYPWYEQYF.

This chain uses TRBV9 with TRBJ2-7; 8 bases match TRBD2. Germline CDR1 SGDLS, CDR2 YYNGEE. Trimming cost V 0 bases and J 3 bases; bases outside gene matches: 2. The CDR3 covers 14 residues. In nucleotides, the CDR3 is TGTGCCAGCAGCGTAGCTACTAGCGGCTACGAGCAGTACTTC. It yields the protein CASSVATSGYEQYF.

This clone was seen once. This sequence joins TRBV6-4 and TRBJ2-1, with unresolved D. Trimming stripped 6 bases from V and 3 bases from J, with 12 bases between. Germline values: CDR1 MRHNA, CDR2 SNTAGT. The CDR3 is 14 amino acids. CDR3 protein: CASSASPDYNEQFF. Here the CDR3 DNA reads TGTGCCAGCAGCGCCTCCCCAGACTACAATGAGCAGTTCTTC.

The chain combines TRBV29-1 with TRBJ2-7, with D possibly matching TRBD1 (6 bases). Trimming removed 6 bases at V and 1 base at J, with 13 bases between. Per the germline V gene, CDR1 is SQVTM and CDR2 is ANQGSEA. The CDR3 has 13 amino acids. CDR3 region: CSVGPDSSYEQYF. The CDR3 DNA sequence: TGCAGCGTCGGACCGGACAGTTCCTACGAGCAGTACTTC.

This clone was picked up a small number of times. The V and J genes are TRBV28 and TRBJ2-5, with 9 bases matching TRBD1. The CDR3 spans 16 residues. The ends lost 5 bases at V and 4 bases at J; junction bases unmatched: 11. Germline-derived CDR1 and CDR2 are MDHEN and SYDVKM. The CDR3 sequence is CASSKRTGQGGETQYF. In DNA, the CDR3 is TGTGCCAGCAGTAAACGAACGGGACAGGGTGGAGAGACCCAGTACTTC.

The CDR3 here is CASTGERPYEQYF. Here the CDR3 DNA reads TGTGCCAGTACCGGGGAGCGGCCCTACGAGCAGTACTTC. This sequence joins TRBV19 and TRBJ2-7, with a possible D match to TRBD2 (5 bases). This CDR3 spans 13 amino acids. Germline V gene data show CDR1 as LNHDA and CDR2 as SQIVND (reference sequence). Trimming cost V 7 bases and J 2 bases, with 12 bases left between them. Full variable domain (remainder filled in from reference TRBV19 and TRBJ2-7): DGGITQSPKYLFRKEGQNVTLSCEQNLNHDAMYWYRQDPGQGLRLIYYSQIVNDFQKGDIAEGYSVSREKKESFPLTVTSAQKNPTAFYLCASTGERPYEQYFGPGTRLTVT.

This clone was found many times. This rearrangement joins TRBV6-5 to TRBJ1-5; D gene uncertain. This CDR3 is built from 15 residues. Looked up from germline, CDR1 is MNHEY and CDR2 is SVGAGI. V shed 8 bases and J shed 0 bases, with 14 bases lying between them. CDR3 DNA sequence: TGTGCCAGCGGAAAGGGCGGTCATAGCAATCAGCCCCAGCATTTT. Translation: CASGKGGHSNQPQHF.

The V call is TRBV10-3, the J call TRBJ2-3; 15 nucleotides agree with TRBD2. CDR1 and CDR2 from the germline V gene are ENHRY and SYGVKD. The CDR3 is 21 amino acids. The J segment lost 0 bases and the V segment lost 6 bases, leaving 16 bases of the junction unmatched. Here the CDR3 reads CAISQPGGLAGGGGSTDTQYF. The CDR3 coding sequence is TGTGCCATCAGCCAACCCGGAGGACTAGCGGGAGGGGGGGGCAGCACAGATACGCAGTATTTT.

The J gene is TRBJ2-7, the V gene TRBV5-1; D unresolved. Trimming pared 1 base from V and 2 bases from J, leaving 10 bases between. CDR3 length equals 14 residues. Germline-derived CDR1 and CDR2 are SGHRS and YFSETQ. The DNA of the CDR3 is TGCGCCAGCAGCTTGCTTGGGGAAACCTACGAGCAGTACTTC. This sequence encodes CASSLLGETYEQYF.

This chain connects TRBV7-2 to TRBJ2-3; D unresolved. The CDR3 loop spans 13 amino acids. Per the germline V gene, CDR1 is SGHTA and CDR2 is FQGNSA. V was cut by 4 bases and J by 2 bases, with 7 bases left in between. The CDR3 loop reads CASSSPATDTQYF. CDR3 in DNA: TGTGCCAGCAGCTCACCGGCCACAGATACGCAGTATTTT. The full variable domain, in which reference TRBV7-2 and TRBJ2-3 provide the parts outside the CDR3, is GAGVSQSPSNKVTEKGKDVELRCDPISGHTALYWYRQSLGQGLEFLIYFQGNSAPDKSGLPSDRFSAERTGGSVSTLTIQRTQQEDSAVYLCASSSPATDTQYFGPGTRLTVL.

This clone occurred a few times. This chain connects TRBV5-6 to TRBJ2-5, with D perhaps given as TRBD1 or TRBD2 (5 bases each). CDR1 is SGHDT and CDR2 is YYEEEE in the germline V gene. The CDR3 covers 13 residues. Deletions cut 4 bases from V and 9 bases from J, with 16 bases between. The CDR3 loop is CASSPGTDVSQYF. In DNA form, the CDR3 reads TGTGCCAGCAGCCCCGGGACCGACGTGTCCCAGTACTTC.